This T cell receptor (beta chain) was identified in a study of blood T cell repertoires in COVID-19. Study-wide background: The United States, Italy and Spain were the sources of the acute and convalescent COVID-19 samples.

In the source study's methods: Reference gene primer amplification yielded estimated nucleated cell counts. The data were produced by immunoSEQ multiplex PCR, yet TCRdb's version contains in-frame clones alone and is incomplete. D and trimming come from the DNA, and the V and J calls and clone size come from that table. This sample has fewer than 250,000 clones, with 85% to 90% found just once. Per the germline V gene, CDR1 is MDHEN and CDR2 is SYDVKM. Unmatched junction bases numbered 7, after V lost 6 bases and J lost 2 bases. The CDR3 runs to 15 residues. Those enrolled, adults aged roughly 18 to 89 years, came from about two dozen US areas. Participants were placed into cohorts based on the clinical history they reported.

The origin of this receptor is a woman aged 40 to 49 in a cohort exposed to, infected with or recovered from COVID-19 (not recorded which). The chain employs TRBV28 and TRBJ2-7; 10 bases align to TRBD2. Sequenced material: PBMCs or T cells enriched from blood (not recorded which). The CDR3 here is CASSPRTSGAYEQYF. As DNA, the CDR3 is TGTGCCAGCAGCCCCCGGACTAGCGGAGCCTACGAGCAGTACTTC.